This entry lists 20 T cell receptor beta chains sequenced from one sample in a study of cytomegalovirus exposure and HLA in healthy donors. The PCR employed 60 Vbeta primers together with 13 Jbeta primers. Measured with immunoSEQ multiplex PCR; TCRdb has only the in-frame clones, and not every one. The sample has 110,000 to 150,000 clones; approximately 81% are singletons. Specimen: PBMCs. Receptors were obtained from a boy younger than 10 in good health and CMV-seronegative.

This clone was found a few times. The chain couples TRBV4-3 to TRBJ2-1, with 9 bases aligning to TRBD2. CDR1 and CDR2 from the germline V gene are LGHNA and YSLEER. V lost 5 bases, J lost 8 bases, and 13 bases stayed unmatched. The length of the CDR3 is 16 residues. The CDR3 nucleotides read TGCGCCAGCAGCAACTCGCGAGGTAGCGGGAGCGATGAGCAGTTCTTC. It codes for CASSNSRGSGSDEQFF.

The rearrangement links TRBV6-5 to TRBJ1-6; TRBD1 is a possible D gene (6 bases). V was trimmed by 6 bases and J by 9 bases, leaving 15 bases between them. Germline V gene data show CDR1 as MNHEY and CDR2 as SVGAGI. This CDR3 comprises 14 residues. The CDR3 sequence is CASSRETGTSPLHF. The CDR3 nucleotides are TGTGCCAGCAGCCGAGAAACAGGGACTTCACCCCTCCACTTT.

The chain employs TRBV5-1 and TRBJ2-7; no reliable D call. Germline assignment: CDR1 SGHRS and CDR2 YFSETQ. The CDR3 is 13 amino acids. Trimming removed 0 bases at V and 2 bases at J, with 6 bases between. The DNA of the CDR3 is TGCGCCAGCAGCTTGGCCGTTACCTACGAGCAGTACTTC. Its translation is CASSLAVTYEQYF.

J is TRBJ2-2 and V is TRBV9, with D uncertain. Germline V CDR1 and CDR2: SGDLS, YYNGEE. This CDR3 has 14 residues. V was clipped by 3 bases and J by 3 bases, with 9 bases between them. CDR3 coding DNA: TGTGCCAGCAGCGAGCATCTAGACACCGGGGAGCTGTTTTTT. Translating it yields CASSEHLDTGELFF.

Written as DNA, the CDR3 is TGCAGCGTTGAAGATTGGGAACTAGCGGGCTTCACAGATACGCAGTATTTT. Amino acid sequence: CSVEDWELAGFTDTQYF. The rearrangement links TRBV29-1 to TRBJ2-3; 9 positions match TRBD2. Germline assignment: CDR1 SQVTM and CDR2 ANQGSEA. Trimming removed 0 bases from V and 2 bases from J; junction bases left unmatched: 9. The CDR3 runs to 17 residues.

The chain is built from TRBV5-4 and TRBJ2-7; 11 bases agree with TRBD2. CDR1 is SGHNT and CDR2 is YYREEE in the germline V gene (reference sequence). The CDR3 is 16 amino acids. The V and J ends lost 4 bases and 3 bases, in that order; junction bases with no gene match: 9. CDR3 loop: CASSRGSSGGYYEQYF. For the CDR3, the DNA is TGTGCCAGCAGCCGGGGGTCTAGCGGGGGGTACTACGAGCAGTACTTC.

The chain couples TRBV10-3 to TRBJ1-4, with D perhaps matching TRBD1 (5 bases). The CDR3 runs to 19 residues. Per germline, CDR1 ENHRY and CDR2 SYGVKD. Trimming took 0 bases from V and 0 from J, leaving 17 bases between them. CDR3 residues: CAISESNRAGLSTNEKLFF. DNA of the CDR3: TGTGCCATCAGTGAGTCGAATCGTGCAGGGCTATCAACTAATGAAAAACTGTTTTTT.

The genes are TRBV10-3 and TRBJ1-2; 8 bases are shared with TRBD1. Germline lookup yields CDR1 ENHRY and CDR2 SYGVKD. This CDR3 is built from 13 residues. The ends lost 3 bases at V and 14 bases at J; junction bases unmatched: 11. Here the CDR3 DNA reads TGTGCCATCAGTGAACCAGGGGGCACGGTAAGAACCTTC. This sequence encodes CAISEPGGTVRTF.

This rearrangement joins TRBV7-9 to TRBJ1-4; the D is unclear. The V end was cut by 5 bases, the J end by 8 bases, with 9 bases between. This CDR3 has 12 residues. Germline V gives CDR1 SEHNR, CDR2 FQNEAQ (reference sequence). CDR3: CASSVFSEKLFF. The CDR3 bases are TGTGCCAGCAGCGTCTTCTCCGAAAAACTGTTTTTT.

The rearrangement links TRBV2 to TRBJ2-2; perhaps TRBD1 as D (7 bases). The CDR3 length is 14 residues. Germline CDR1 reads SNHLY; CDR2 reads FYNNEI. Trimming took off 6 bases at V and 7 bases at J, with 15 bases between the two ends. The CDR3 sequence is CASRPNRGGGELFF. Written as DNA, the CDR3 is TGTGCCAGCAGGCCCAACAGGGGAGGCGGGGAGCTGTTTTTT.

The gene calls are TRBV5-1 and TRBJ2-1; 8 nucleotides match TRBD2. The J segment lost 4 bases and the V segment lost 6 bases, leaving 12 bases of the junction unmatched. The CDR3 consists of 16 residues. Germline V CDR1 and CDR2: SGHRS, YFSETQ. CDR3 protein: CASTPGGDYRYNEQFF. For the CDR3, the DNA is TGCGCCAGCACCCCCGGGGGGGACTACCGTTACAATGAGCAGTTCTTC. Full variable domain (remainder filled in from reference TRBV5-1 and TRBJ2-1): KAGVTQTPRYLIKTRGQQVTLSCSPISGHRSVSWYQQTPGQGLQFLFEYFSETQRNKGNFPGRFSGRQFSNSRSEMNVSTLELGDSALYLCASTPGGDYRYNEQFFGPGTRLTVL.

J is TRBJ2-1 and V is TRBV6-4; 11 nucleotides line up with TRBD2. Per the germline V gene, CDR1 is MRHNA and CDR2 is SNTAGT. The CDR3 is 15 amino acids. Germline trimming cut 4 bases from V and 4 bases from J; bases unmatched to any gene: 3. The CDR3 nucleotides read TGTGCCAGCAGTGTACTAGCGGGGGATTACAATGAGCAGTTCTTC. Translated: CASSVLAGDYNEQFF.

The chain employs TRBV27 and TRBJ1-5; no definite D call. Germline V CDR1 and CDR2: MNHEY, SMNVEV (reference sequence). Deletions cut 2 bases from V and 2 bases from J, with 10 bases between. This CDR3 contains 15 residues. CDR3 sequence reads: CASSLTQVGNQPQHF. The CDR3 DNA reads as TGTGCCAGCAGTTTAACGCAGGTTGGCAATCAGCCCCAGCATTTT.

This clone was counted between two and nine times. This rearrangement joins TRBV28 to TRBJ2-1; 11 positions match TRBD2. Germline-derived CDR1 and CDR2 are MDHEN and SYDVKM. V gave up 5 bases and J gave up 2 bases; unmatched junction bases: 2. The CDR3 is 15 residues long. Written as DNA, the CDR3 is TGTGCCAGCAGTCTGACTAGCGGGACCTACAATGAGCAGTTCTTC. This translates into CASSLTSGTYNEQFF.

The V gene is TRBV11-2, the J gene TRBJ2-5, with 9 nucleotides matching TRBD1. Judging by the DNA end, TRBJ2-7 fits better; the J call may be wrong. Germline V gives CDR1 SGHAT, CDR2 FQNNGV. This CDR3 region has 15 residues. The CDR3 region is CASSSYRGPSHEQYF. The CDR3 DNA sequence: TGTGCCAGCAGCTCATACAGGGGGCCGAGCCACGAGCAGTACTTC.

The CDR3 is CASRGTSGQETQYF. The CDR3 coding sequence is TGCGCCAGCAGAGGGACTAGCGGCCAAGAGACCCAGTACTTC. J is TRBJ2-5 and V is TRBV5-1, with TRBD2 identical over 11 bases. In germline, CDR1 is SGHRS, CDR2 YFSETQ. This CDR3 region has 14 residues. J was trimmed by 1 base and V by 5 bases; bases with no gene match: 1. Combining the CDR3 with reference TRBV5-1 and TRBJ2-5 gives the whole variable domain KAGVTQTPRYLIKTRGQQVTLSCSPISGHRSVSWYQQTPGQGLQFLFEYFSETQRNKGNFPGRFSGRQFSNSRSEMNVSTLELGDSALYLCASRGTSGQETQYFGPGTRLLVL.

The J gene is TRBJ1-6, the V gene TRBV2; TRBD1 matches 7 bases. Germline CDR1 reads SNHLY; CDR2 reads FYNNEI. The CDR3 totals 15 residues. Germline trimming cut 6 bases from V and 6 bases from J; bases unmatched to any gene: 8. DNA of the CDR3: TGTGCCAGCAGGGTTGAGGGGGCGCCTAATTCACCCCTCCACTTT. It specifies CASRVEGAPNSPLHF.

Concerning this clone: An end of the junction differs from the germline gene, which may be a read error. V is TRBV6-1 and J is TRBJ1-1; D is perhaps TRBD1 (5 bases). The length of the CDR3 is 13 residues. Germline V gene sequence: CDR1 MNHNS, CDR2 SASEGT. CDR3 amino acids: CASRETVNTEASF. The CDR3 bases are TGTGCCAGCAGGGAGACAGTGAACACTGAAGCTTCCTTT.

The V and J genes are TRBV7-6 and TRBJ1-1, with D uncertain. Germline CDR1 and CDR2: SGHVS and FNYEAQ. Trimming took 1 base from V and 6 from J, leaving 12 bases between them. The CDR3 sequence is 14 residues long. The CDR3 sequence: CASSLVSGIAEAFF. The CDR3 bases are TGTGCCAGCAGCTTAGTTAGCGGGATCGCTGAAGCTTTCTTT.

The chain links TRBV4-1 to TRBJ2-7, with TRBD1 matching over 8 bases. The trim removed 4 bases at V and 4 bases at J, leaving 9 bases unmatched. Germline CDR1 MGHRA, CDR2 YSYEKL. The CDR3 totals 15 residues. CDR3 protein: CASSPSPDRVYEQYF. The CDR3 DNA follows: TGCGCCAGCAGCCCATCGCCGGACAGGGTATACGAGCAGTACTTC.